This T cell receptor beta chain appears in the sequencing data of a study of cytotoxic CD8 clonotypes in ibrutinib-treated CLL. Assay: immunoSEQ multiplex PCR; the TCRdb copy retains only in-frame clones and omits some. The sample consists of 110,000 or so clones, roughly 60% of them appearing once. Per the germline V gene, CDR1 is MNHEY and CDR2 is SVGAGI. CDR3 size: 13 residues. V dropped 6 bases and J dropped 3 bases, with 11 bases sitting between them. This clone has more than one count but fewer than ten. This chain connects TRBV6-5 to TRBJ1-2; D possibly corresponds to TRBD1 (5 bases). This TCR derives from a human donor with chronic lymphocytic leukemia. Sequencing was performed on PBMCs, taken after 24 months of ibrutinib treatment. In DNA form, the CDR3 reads TGTGCCAGCAGGCTGGGACTTGACTATGGCTACACCTTC. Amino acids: CASRLGLDYGYTF.